These T cell receptor beta chains were read from a single sample in a study of PD-1 blockade in classical Hodgkin lymphoma. Sequenced by immunoSEQ multiplex PCR; TCRdb stores in-frame clones only, minus some. The sample consists of under 100,000 clones, roughly 84% of them appearing once. Sequencing used peripheral blood mononuclear cells (PBMCs), obtained at baseline. The receptors were sampled from a human donor with classical Hodgkin lymphoma. CDR3s include the opening cysteine and the closing phenylalanine or tryptophan. Each record gives: V gene, CDR3 protein.

TRBV4-2,CASSQQGGGEGTEAFF
TRBV18,CASSPQGGPEETQYF
TRBV29-1,CSALRDRGYNEQFF
TRBV7-2,CASSITSGAYNEQFF
TRBV19,CASSWTGRASGELFF
TRBV5-1,CASSLVARSDEQYF
TRBV11-2,CASSSLPTGEDYGYTF
TRBV4-1,CASSQDRERGYIGYTF
TRBV1,CTSRRSPLKREQFF
TRBV4-3,CASSQTGRNQPQHF
TRBV19,CASRTEPTNYGYTF
TRBV4-2,CASSQAASGRGEQYF
TRBV27,CASRSVGTSYEQYF
TRBV27,CASSSPAPSGNNEQFF
TRBV4-2,CASSPGGREGNTIYF
TRBV20-1,CSARVEYGYTF
TRBV14,CASSQSYNTEAFF
TRBV5-6,CASSSTGTQPQHF
TRBV21-1,CASSKAREGSRTDTQYF
TRBV10-3,CAVGSGITGELFF
TRBV6-5,CASSPERAGEQFF
TRBV7-2,CASSLGGDRLYEQYF